The TCR beta chain described here comes from a study of T cell responses to AZD1222 COVID-19 vaccine. Clones were read by immunoSEQ multiplex PCR, and TCRdb kept only the in-frame ones, dropping some. Of roughly 96,000 clones in the sample, 85% to 90% are singletons; the top ten hold 26%. Findings and caveats of the study: Compared with day 0, the breadth and depth of the Spike-specific TCR repertoire rose significantly after two doses of AZD1222.

Turning to this clone: Its target is not known.

The germline gives CDR1 SGHTA, CDR2 FQGTGA. Trimming took off 1 base at V and 5 bases at J, with 14 bases between the two ends. This CDR3 comprises 16 residues. The sequencing used peripheral blood, collected on day 0 of AZD1222 vaccination. The V and J genes are TRBV7-3 and TRBJ2-2, with D perhaps matching TRBD2 (5 bases). The receptor was isolated from an adult in good health. The CDR3 is CASSLKAERRTGELFF. CDR3 nucleotide sequence: TGTGCCAGCAGCTTAAAAGCCGAGCGGAGGACCGGGGAGCTGTTTTTT. Complete variable domain (other parts from reference TRBV7-3 and TRBJ2-2): GAGVSQTPSNKVTEKGKYVELRCDPISGHTALYWYRQSLGQGPEFLIYFQGTGAADDSGLPNDRFFAVRPEGSVSTLKIQRTERGDSAVYLCASSLKAERRTGELFFGEGSRLTVL.